A selection of T cell receptor beta chains follows, all from one sample in a study of regulatory T cells in long-lasting Graves disease. TCRdb reprocessed the multiplex PCR reads via MiXCR and lists one record per CDR3 protein. The data hold some 600,000 distinct CDR3 sequences, with 16% observed a single time. In addition, the sample was reused for a study of T cells in Graves' hyperthyroidism and ophthalmopathy.

This specimen consisted of peripheral blood mononuclear cells (PBMCs), obtained at new diagnosis, from a patient treated with antithyroid drugs. The source is a man aged 18 to 29 with Graves disease. The CDR3 runs from the conserved cysteine through the conserved F or W. Fields, in order: clone size, D gene, J gene, V gene, CDR3 DNA, CDR3 protein. A D gene is named only where the DNA matches it firmly. Rows may omit the clone size; those that give it use once, few, many or a size class.

>many|TRBD1|TRBJ2-7|TRBV28
TGTGCCAGCAGTTTCGGGCAGGGGGCGGCCTACGAGCAGTACTTC
CASSFGQGAAYEQYF
>many|TRBD2|TRBJ2-1|TRBV7-9
TGTGCCACCGGGACTAGCGGGAGCGGCAATGAGCAGTTCTTC
CATGTSGSGNEQFF
>.|.|TRBJ2-2|TRBV20-1
TGCAGTGCTAGAGCGCCCGAGGGGACCGGGGAGCTGTTTTTT
CSARAPEGTGELFF
>many|.|TRBJ2-1|TRBV11-2
TGTGCCAGCAGCTTAGATTGGGGCAATGAGCAGTTCTTC
CASSLDWGNEQFF
>.|.|TRBJ1-5|TRBV20-1
TGCAGTGCTGGACAGTTCAATCAGCCCCAGCATTTT
CSAGQFNQPQHF
>.|TRBD1|TRBJ2-1|TRBV6-1
TGTGCCAGCAGGCCTGGGACAGCAACCAAGTTGGGTGAGCAGTTCTTC
CASRPGTATKLGEQFF
>.|TRBD2|TRBJ2-1|TRBV20-1
TGCAGTGCTAGAGATAGCGGGAGGGTGGAGAATGAGCAGTTCTTC
CSARDSGRVENEQFF
>.|.|TRBJ1-5|TRBV12-3/TRBV12-4
TGTGCCAGCAGCCCGGACAAGCGGAATCAGCCCCAGCATTTT
CASSPDKRNQPQHF
>many|.|TRBJ2-1|TRBV11-2
TGTGCCAGCAGCCGACCCAGGGTGGCGTCCTACAATGAGCAGTTCTTC
CASSRPRVASYNEQFF
>many|.|TRBJ1-1|TRBV28
TGTGCCAGCAGTCCCTTTACGGGACAAGGCTTTGAAGCTTTCTTT
CASSPFTGQGFEAFF
>.|.|TRBJ1-1|TRBV27
TGTGCCAGCAGTTTATTAATGGACGGAGGAAAAGCTTTCTTT
CASSLLMDGGKAFF
>.|.|TRBJ2-5|TRBV19
TGTGCCAGTAGTTTGGACCAGAGAGTGGAAGAGACCCAGTACTTC
CASSLDQRVEETQYF
>many|.|TRBJ2-7|TRBV28
TGTGCCAGCAGCTCGGGGGAGGTAATAAAATACGAGCAGTACTTC
CASSSGEVIKYEQYF
>few|.|TRBJ1-3|TRBV28
TGTGCCAGCAGTTTCGGGCCTCCACACCGGGACGGTCGCTCTGGAAACACCATATATTTT
CASSFGPPHRDGRSGNTIYF
>.|TRBD2|TRBJ2-5|TRBV9
TGTGCCAGCAGCGTAGCTGGGACTAGCGGGCCCCAAGAGACCCAGTACTTC
CASSVAGTSGPQETQYF
>few|TRBD1|TRBJ1-2|TRBV2
TGTGCCAGCAGTGATCAGGGGGCCTATGGCTACACCTTC
CASSDQGAYGYTF
>few|TRBD2|TRBJ2-1|TRBV5-1
TGCGCCAGCTCCCAAGGAGGGAGGGCCTGGGATGAGCAGTTCTTC
CASSQGGRAWDEQFF
>many|TRBD2|TRBJ2-1|TRBV11-2
TGTGCCAGCAGCTGGATAGCGGGTTTCTCCTACAATGAGCAGTTCTTC
CASSWIAGFSYNEQFF
>few|.|TRBJ2-5|TRBV13
TGTGCCAGCAGCTCCTCCCGCGTCGGGTCCCAGTACTTC
CASSSSRVGSQYF
>many|TRBD2|TRBJ2-3|TRBV7-9
TGTGCCAGCAGCTTAGTCCCTAGCGGATTCACAGATACGCAGTATTTT
CASSLVPSGFTDTQYF
>few|TRBD1|TRBJ2-1|TRBV18
TGTGCCAGCTCACCGCTAGGGACAGGGTCCTACAATGAGCAGTTCTTC
CASSPLGTGSYNEQFF
>.|.|TRBJ1-3|TRBV3-1
TGTGCCAGCAGCGAGACTAAAGGAAACACCATATATTTT
CASSETKGNTIYF
>.|TRBD2|TRBJ2-3|TRBV5-1
TGCGCCAGCAGCGGGGGACTAGAAGCGCAGTATTTT
CASSGGLEAQYF
>few|.|TRBJ1-3|TRBV30
TGTGCCTGGGACAGTTTCTCTGGAAACACCATATATTTT
CAWDSFSGNTIYF
>many|.|TRBJ2-1|TRBV20-1
TGCAGTGCTAGAGATCGGGTCGGAGGGCACAATGAGCAGTTCTTC
CSARDRVGGHNEQFF
>few|.|TRBJ1-1|TRBV11-2
TGTGCCAGCAGCTTAGACCGTCTGGACACTGAAGCTTTCTTT
CASSLDRLDTEAFF
>.|TRBD1|TRBJ1-5|TRBV30
TGTGCCTGGAGGGGGACAGCGGGCAATCAGCCCCAGCATTTT
CAWRGTAGNQPQHF
>.|.|TRBJ1-4|TRBV4-1
TGCGCCAGCAGCCAAGACGGGCTGGCAACTAATGAAAAACTGTTTTTT
CASSQDGLATNEKLFF
>.|.|TRBJ2-4|TRBV11-2
TGTGCCAGCAGCTTAAGTGGAGCATACTTAGCCAAAAACATTCAGTGCTTC
CASSLSGAYLAKNIQCF